The entry that follows covers one T cell receptor beta chain sequence. These data come from a study of blood T cell repertoires in COVID-19. Study as a whole: Samples of COVID-19 (acute and convalescent) were obtained from the United States, Italy and Spain. In each case, the material was cDNA or gDNA derived from T cells, B-cell-depleted T cells, or PBMCs.

The ends lost 5 bases at V and 4 bases at J; junction bases unmatched: 8. The CDR3 runs to 15 residues. Germline CDR1 LNHDA, CDR2 SQIVND (reference sequence). Original analysis: Estimation of nucleated cell counts relied on the amplification of reference gene primers. Sequencing used immunoSEQ multiplex PCR; TCRdb keeps in-frame clones, though not all of them. Clonal size and the V and J genes are those of that table, whereas D and trimming came from the DNA. Of about 170,000 clones in the sample, around four fifths were seen once. Patients in Seattle were enrolled during active infection, then followed longitudinally.

The TCR sequence derives from a woman of 80 years or more with COVID-19, enrolled during active disease. This sequence joins TRBV19 and TRBJ2-1; 7 nucleotides line up with TRBD2. Sequenced material: peripheral blood. CDR3 region: CASSSLALAYNEQFF. CDR3 bases: TGTGCCAGTAGTTCACTAGCGCTCGCATACAATGAGCAGTTCTTC.